This T cell receptor (beta chain) was observed in a study of blood T cell repertoires in COVID-19. Study-wide background: T cells, B-cell-depleted T cells, or PBMCs supplied cDNA or gDNA.

The table lists this clone with a count of one. Some clones are missing from TCRdb's copy, which holds only in-frame ones; the method was immunoSEQ multiplex PCR. The sample has about 68,000 clones; about 86% are singletons. The source material was peripheral blood. The clonotype originates from a woman in her sixties with acute or convalescent COVID-19.

The CDR3 sequence: CASSLQGAVGNEQYF. CDR3 nucleotides: TGTGCCAGCAGCTTACAGGGGGCCGTCGGGAACGAGCAGTACTTC. The rearrangement joins TRBV13 to TRBJ2-7; 8 bases map to TRBD1. This CDR3 contains 15 residues. With 2 bases clipped from V and 5 bases from J, the junction kept 8 bases outside the gene matches. Looked up from germline, CDR1 is PRHDT and CDR2 is FYEKMQ (reference sequence).